This note documents a single T cell receptor beta chain sequence. Its specificity is not known. The sample belongs to a study of T cell responses to AZD1222 COVID-19 vaccine. Study results and caveats: Among the donors, most were white British and more were female, and clonal diversity was possibly underestimated. It was only a handful of AZD1222 recipients who were seropositive at baseline. Regions 160-218 and 743-854 held dominance among vaccine-associated CD4 TCRs, which spanned spike. Repertoire sampling occurred only after the peak T cell response.

Here immunoSEQ multiplex PCR was the method, and the copy in TCRdb shows in-frame clones only, minus some. This table holds 90,000 to 150,000 clones, roughly 88% found once. The CDR3 has 19 amino acids. CDR1 and CDR2 (germline): ENHRY, SYGVKD. V lost 3 bases, J lost 0 bases, and 21 bases lay in between. This chain joins TRBV10-3 and TRBJ1-3; D not resolved. The clonotype was recovered from an adult in good health. Here the sequenced sample was peripheral blood, taken on day 0 of AZD1222 vaccination. In nucleotides, the CDR3 is TGTGCCATCAGTGACCCCCAGAGGTTCATTGTGGACTCTGGAAACACCATATATTTT. Amino acids: CAISDPQRFIVDSGNTIYF.